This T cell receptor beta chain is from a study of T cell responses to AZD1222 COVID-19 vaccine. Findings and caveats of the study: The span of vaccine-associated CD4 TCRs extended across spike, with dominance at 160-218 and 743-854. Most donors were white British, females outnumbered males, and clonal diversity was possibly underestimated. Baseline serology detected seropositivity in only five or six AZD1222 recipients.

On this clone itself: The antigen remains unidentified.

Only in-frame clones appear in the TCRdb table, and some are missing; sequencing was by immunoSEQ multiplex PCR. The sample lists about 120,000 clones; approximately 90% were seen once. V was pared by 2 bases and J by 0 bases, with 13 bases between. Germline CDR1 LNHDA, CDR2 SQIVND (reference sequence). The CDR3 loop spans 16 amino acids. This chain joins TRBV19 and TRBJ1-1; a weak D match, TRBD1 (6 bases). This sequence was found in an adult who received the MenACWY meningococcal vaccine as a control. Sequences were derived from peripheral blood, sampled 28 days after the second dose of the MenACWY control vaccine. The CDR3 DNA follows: TGTGCCAGTAGTATACCGACAGGAACAATGAACACTGAAGCTTTCTTT. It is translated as CASSIPTGTMNTEAFF.